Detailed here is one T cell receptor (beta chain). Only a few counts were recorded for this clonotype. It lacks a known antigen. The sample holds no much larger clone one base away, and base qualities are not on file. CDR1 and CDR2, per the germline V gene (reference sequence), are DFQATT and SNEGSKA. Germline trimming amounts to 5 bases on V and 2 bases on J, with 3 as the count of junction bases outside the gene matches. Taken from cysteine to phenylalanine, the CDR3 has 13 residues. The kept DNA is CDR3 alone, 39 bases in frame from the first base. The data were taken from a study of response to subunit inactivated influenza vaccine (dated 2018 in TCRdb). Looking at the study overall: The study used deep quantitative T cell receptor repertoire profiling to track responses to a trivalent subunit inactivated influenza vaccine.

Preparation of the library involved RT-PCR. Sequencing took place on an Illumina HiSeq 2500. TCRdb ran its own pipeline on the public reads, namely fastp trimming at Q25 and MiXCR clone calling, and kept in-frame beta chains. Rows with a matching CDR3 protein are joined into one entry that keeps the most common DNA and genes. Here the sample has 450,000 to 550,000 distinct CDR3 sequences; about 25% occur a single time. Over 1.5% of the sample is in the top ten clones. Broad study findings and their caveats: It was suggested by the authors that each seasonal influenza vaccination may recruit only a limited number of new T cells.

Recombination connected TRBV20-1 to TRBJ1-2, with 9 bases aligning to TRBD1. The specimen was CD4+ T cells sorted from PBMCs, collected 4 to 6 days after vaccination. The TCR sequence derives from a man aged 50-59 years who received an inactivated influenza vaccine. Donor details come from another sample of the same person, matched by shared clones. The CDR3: CSAGTGTNYGYTF. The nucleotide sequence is TGCAGTGCTGGGACAGGGACCAACTATGGCTACACCTTC.